This T cell receptor (beta chain) came from a study of naive and memory T cell subsets. Study observations and caveats: Naive repertoires, especially CD8, held a few larger clonotypes, possibly memory cells re-expressing CD45RA.

Both TRBC1 and TRBC2 were covered by a beta constant-region primer of two equimolar oligonucleotides. The ligated cDNA underwent four PCR rounds using SP2 and nested alpha and beta constant-region primers. TCRdb reprocessed the UMI-ligation and nested PCR reads with MiXCR, giving one entry per CDR3 protein. The repertoire consists of 80,000 or so distinct CDR3 sequences, with 9% occurring once and the leading ten covering 1.2%. There are 15 residues in the CDR3. The trim removed 6 bases at V and 7 bases at J, leaving 14 bases unmatched. From germline, CDR1 is GTSNPN and CDR2 SVGIG (reference sequence). This clonotype was counted a few times. What it binds is unknown.

Sequencing was performed on naive CD8+ T cells from blood. The sequence came from a human donor in good health. The chain carries TRBV30 and TRBJ2-2, with 7 bases aligning to TRBD2. The CDR3 region is CACTRRLAVDGELFF. The CDR3, as DNA: TGTGCCTGCACTAGAAGACTAGCCGTAGACGGGGAGCTGTTTTTT.